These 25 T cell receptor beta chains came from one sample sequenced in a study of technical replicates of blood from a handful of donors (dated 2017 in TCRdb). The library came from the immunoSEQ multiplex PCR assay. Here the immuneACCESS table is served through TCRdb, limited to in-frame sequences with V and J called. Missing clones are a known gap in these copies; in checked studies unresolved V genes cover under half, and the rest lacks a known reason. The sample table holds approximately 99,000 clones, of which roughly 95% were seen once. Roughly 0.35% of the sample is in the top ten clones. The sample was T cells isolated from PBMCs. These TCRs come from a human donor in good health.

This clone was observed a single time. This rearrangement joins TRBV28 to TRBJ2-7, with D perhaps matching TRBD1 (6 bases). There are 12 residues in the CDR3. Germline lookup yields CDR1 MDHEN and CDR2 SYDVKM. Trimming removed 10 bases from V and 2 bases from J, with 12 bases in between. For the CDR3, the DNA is TGTGCCACCCTTAGGGGGACCTACGAGCAGTACTTC. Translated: CATLRGTYEQYF.

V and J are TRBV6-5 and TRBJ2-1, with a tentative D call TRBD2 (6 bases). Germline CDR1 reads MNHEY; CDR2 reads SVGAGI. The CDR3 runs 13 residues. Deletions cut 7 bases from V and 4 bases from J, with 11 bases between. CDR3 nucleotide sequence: TGTGCCAGCATGGCTAGCGTGTACAATGAGCAGTTCTTC. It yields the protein CASMASVYNEQFF.

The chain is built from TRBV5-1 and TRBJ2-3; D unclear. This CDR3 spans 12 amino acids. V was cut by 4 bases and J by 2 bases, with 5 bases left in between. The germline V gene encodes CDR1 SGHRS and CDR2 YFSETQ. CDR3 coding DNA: TGCGCCAGCAGCCACTTCACAGATACGCAGTATTTT. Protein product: CASSHFTDTQYF.

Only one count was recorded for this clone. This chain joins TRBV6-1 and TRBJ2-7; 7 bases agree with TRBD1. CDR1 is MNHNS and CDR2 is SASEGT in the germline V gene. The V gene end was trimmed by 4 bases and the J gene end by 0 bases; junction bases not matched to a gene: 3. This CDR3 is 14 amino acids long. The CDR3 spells CASSGTGLSYEQYF. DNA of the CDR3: TGTGCCAGCAGTGGGACAGGACTCTCCTACGAGCAGTACTTC.

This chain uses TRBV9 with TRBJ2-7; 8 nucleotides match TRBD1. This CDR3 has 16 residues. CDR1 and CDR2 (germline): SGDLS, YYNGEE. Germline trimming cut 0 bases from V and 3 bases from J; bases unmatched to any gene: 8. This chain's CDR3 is CASSVDSGTGNYEQYF. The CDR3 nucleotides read TGTGCCAGCAGCGTAGATTCCGGGACAGGAAACTACGAGCAGTACTTC.

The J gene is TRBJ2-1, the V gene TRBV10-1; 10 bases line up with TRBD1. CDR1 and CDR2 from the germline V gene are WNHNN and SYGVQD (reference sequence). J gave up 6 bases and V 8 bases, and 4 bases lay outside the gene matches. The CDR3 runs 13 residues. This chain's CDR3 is CASGDRGVNEQFF. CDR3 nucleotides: TGCGCCAGCGGGGACAGGGGCGTCAATGAGCAGTTCTTC.

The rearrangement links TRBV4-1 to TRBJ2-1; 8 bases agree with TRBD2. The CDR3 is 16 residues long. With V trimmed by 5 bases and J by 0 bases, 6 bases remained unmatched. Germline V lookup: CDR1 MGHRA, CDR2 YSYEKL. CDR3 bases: TGCGCCAGCAGCTACTTAGCGGGGAGCTCCTACAATGAGCAGTTCTTC. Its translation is CASSYLAGSSYNEQFF.

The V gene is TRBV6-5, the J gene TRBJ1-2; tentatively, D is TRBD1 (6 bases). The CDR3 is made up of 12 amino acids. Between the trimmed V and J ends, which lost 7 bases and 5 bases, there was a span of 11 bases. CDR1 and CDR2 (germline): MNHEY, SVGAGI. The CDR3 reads CASTTRGYGYTF. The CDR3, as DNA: TGTGCCAGCACAACCAGGGGATATGGCTACACCTTC.

CDR3 nucleotides: TGTGCCAGCAGACAGGGAAGAGAGACCCAGTACTTC. Its protein product is CASRQGRETQYF. The chain is built from TRBV28 and TRBJ2-5, with D possibly matching TRBD1 (6 bases). In germline, CDR1 is MDHEN, CDR2 SYDVKM. CDR3 length: 12 amino acids. The ends were cut back, 6 bases at V and 4 bases at J, with 9 bases in the middle.

CDR3 sequence: CASSLVRGEQYF. DNA for the CDR3: TGTGCCAGCAGCTTAGTTAGGGGCGAGCAGTACTTC. This chain uses TRBV7-9 with TRBJ2-7, with TRBD1 as a possible D gene (5 bases). Germline assignment: CDR1 SEHNR and CDR2 FQNEAQ (reference sequence). V was cut by 1 base and J by 6 bases, with 7 bases left in between. The length of the CDR3 is 12 residues. The entire variable domain, with the rest obtained from reference TRBV7-9 and TRBJ2-7, is as follows: DTGVSQNPRHKITKRGQNVTFRCDPISEHNRLYWYRQTLGQGPEFLTYFQNEAQLEKSRLLSDRFSAERPKGSFSTLEIQRTEQGDSAMYLCASSLVRGEQYFGPGTRLTVT.

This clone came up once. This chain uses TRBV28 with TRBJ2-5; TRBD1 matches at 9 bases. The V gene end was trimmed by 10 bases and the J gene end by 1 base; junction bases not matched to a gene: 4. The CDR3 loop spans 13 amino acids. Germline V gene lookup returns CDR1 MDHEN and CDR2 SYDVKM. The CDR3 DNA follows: TGTGCCATCCGGACAGGGGTCCAAGAGACCCAGTACTTC. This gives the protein CAIRTGVQETQYF.

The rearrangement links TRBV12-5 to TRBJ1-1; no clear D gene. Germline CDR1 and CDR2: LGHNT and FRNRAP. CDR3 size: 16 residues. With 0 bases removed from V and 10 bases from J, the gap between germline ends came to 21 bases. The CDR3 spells CASGLVLSELREGAFF. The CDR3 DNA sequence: TGTGCTAGTGGTTTGGTACTAAGCGAGTTGAGGGAGGGAGCTTTCTTT.

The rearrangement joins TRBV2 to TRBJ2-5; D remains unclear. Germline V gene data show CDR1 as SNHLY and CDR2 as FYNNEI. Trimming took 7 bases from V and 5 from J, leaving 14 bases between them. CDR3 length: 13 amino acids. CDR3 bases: TGTGCCAGCAACTATGAGATTGCGGAGACCCAGTACTTC. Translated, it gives CASNYEIAETQYF.

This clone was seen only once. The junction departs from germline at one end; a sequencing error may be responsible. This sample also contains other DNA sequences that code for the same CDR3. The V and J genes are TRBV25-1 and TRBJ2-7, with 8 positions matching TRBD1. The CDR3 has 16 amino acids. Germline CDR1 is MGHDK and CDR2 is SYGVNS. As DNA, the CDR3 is TGTGCCAGCACCCCCCCAACCGGGACAGGCGCCTACGAACAGTACTTC. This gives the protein CASTPPTGTGAYEQYF.

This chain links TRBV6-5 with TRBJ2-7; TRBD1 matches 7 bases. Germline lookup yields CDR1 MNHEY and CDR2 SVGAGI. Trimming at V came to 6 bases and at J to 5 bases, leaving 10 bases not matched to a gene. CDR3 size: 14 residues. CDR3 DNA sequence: TGTGCCAGCAGCAAGAGACAGGGCAGGGACGAGCAGTACTTC. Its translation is CASSKRQGRDEQYF.

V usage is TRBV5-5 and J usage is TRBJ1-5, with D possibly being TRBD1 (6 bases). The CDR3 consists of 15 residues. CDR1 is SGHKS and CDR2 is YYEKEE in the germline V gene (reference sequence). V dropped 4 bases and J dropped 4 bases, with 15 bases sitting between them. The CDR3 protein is CASSQPGTKNQPQHF. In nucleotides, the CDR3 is TGTGCCAGCAGCCAACCGGGGACAAAGAATCAGCCCCAGCATTTT.

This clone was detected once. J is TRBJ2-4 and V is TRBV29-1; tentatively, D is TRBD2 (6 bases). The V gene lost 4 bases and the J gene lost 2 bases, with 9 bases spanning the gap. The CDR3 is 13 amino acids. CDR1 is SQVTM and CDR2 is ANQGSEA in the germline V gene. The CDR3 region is CSVVGGTKNIQYF. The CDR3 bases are TGCAGCGTTGTAGGAGGGACCAAAAACATTCAGTACTTC.

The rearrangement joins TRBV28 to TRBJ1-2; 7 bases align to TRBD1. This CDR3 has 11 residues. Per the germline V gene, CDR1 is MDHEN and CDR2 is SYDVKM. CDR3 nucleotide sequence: TGTTCATCGACAGGGTACTATGGCTACACCTTC. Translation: CSSTGYYGYTF.

CDR3 nucleotide sequence: TGCGCCAGCAGCCAGGTGGGACAGGGGGCGACTGTGCCCGGGGAGCTGTTTTTT. Amino acids: CASSQVGQGATVPGELFF. This chain uses TRBV4-1 with TRBJ2-2; TRBD1 agrees at 12 bases. Germline CDR1 and CDR2: MGHRA and YSYEKL. The CDR3 covers 18 residues. The J segment lost 6 bases and the V segment lost 3 bases, leaving 11 bases of the junction unmatched.

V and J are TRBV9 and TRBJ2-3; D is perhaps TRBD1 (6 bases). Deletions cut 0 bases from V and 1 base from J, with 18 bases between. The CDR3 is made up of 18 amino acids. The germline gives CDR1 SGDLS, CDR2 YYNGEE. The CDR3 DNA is TGTGCCAGCAGCGTAGCCATGGGACACCAACTAGGCACAGATACGCAGTATTTT. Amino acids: CASSVAMGHQLGTDTQYF.

The CDR3 DNA sequence: TGTGCCAGTAGTATTGGGACAGGGCTCTATGGCTACACCTTC. Translated: CASSIGTGLYGYTF. The chain couples TRBV19 to TRBJ1-2; 9 positions match TRBD1. Germline CDR1 is LNHDA and CDR2 is SQIVND (reference sequence). Trimming cost V 3 bases and J 4 bases; bases outside gene matches: 3. This CDR3 region has 14 residues.

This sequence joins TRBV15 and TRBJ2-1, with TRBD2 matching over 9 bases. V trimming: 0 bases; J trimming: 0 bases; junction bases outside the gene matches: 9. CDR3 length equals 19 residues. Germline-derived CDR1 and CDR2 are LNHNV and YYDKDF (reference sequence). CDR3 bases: TGTGCCACCAGCAGAGATGTACTAGCGGGCCTTAGCTCCTACAATGAGCAGTTCTTC. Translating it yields CATSRDVLAGLSSYNEQFF.

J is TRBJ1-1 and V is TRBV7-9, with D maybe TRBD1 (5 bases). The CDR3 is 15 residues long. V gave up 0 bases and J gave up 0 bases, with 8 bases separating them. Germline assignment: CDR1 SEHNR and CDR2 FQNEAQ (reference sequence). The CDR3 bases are TGTGCCAGCAGCTTAGCTTACAGGCTGAACACTGAAGCTTTCTTT. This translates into CASSLAYRLNTEAFF.

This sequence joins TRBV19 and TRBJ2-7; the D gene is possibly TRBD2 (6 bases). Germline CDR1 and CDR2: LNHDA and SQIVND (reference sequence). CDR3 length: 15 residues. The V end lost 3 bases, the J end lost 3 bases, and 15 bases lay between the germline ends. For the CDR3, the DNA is TGTGCCAGTAGTATCGTAGGGACTGGAGACTACGAGCAGTACTTC. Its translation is CASSIVGTGDYEQYF. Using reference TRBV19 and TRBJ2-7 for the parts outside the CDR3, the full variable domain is DGGITQSPKYLFRKEGQNVTLSCEQNLNHDAMYWYRQDPGQGLRLIYYSQIVNDFQKGDIAEGYSVSREKKESFPLTVTSAQKNPTAFYLCASSIVGTGDYEQYFGPGTRLTVT.

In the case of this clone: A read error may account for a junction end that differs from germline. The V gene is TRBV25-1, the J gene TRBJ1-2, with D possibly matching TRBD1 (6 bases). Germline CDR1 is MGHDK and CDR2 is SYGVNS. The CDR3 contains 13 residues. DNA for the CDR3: TGTGCCAGCAATGAACAGGGAATGAATGGCTACACCTTC. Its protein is CASNEQGMNGYTF.